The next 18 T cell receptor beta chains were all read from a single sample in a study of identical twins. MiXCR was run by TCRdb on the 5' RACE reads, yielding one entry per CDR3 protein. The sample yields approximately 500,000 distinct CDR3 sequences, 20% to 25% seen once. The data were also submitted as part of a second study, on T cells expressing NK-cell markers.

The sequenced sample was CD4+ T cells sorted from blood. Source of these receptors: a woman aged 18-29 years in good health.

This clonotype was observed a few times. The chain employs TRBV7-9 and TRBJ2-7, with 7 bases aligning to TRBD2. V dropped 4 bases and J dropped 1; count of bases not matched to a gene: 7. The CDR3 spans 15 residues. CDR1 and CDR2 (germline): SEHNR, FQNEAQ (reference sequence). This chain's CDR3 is CASSSVERDSYEQYF. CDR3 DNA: TGTGCCAGCAGCTCGGTCGAGCGGGATTCCTACGAGCAGTACTTC.

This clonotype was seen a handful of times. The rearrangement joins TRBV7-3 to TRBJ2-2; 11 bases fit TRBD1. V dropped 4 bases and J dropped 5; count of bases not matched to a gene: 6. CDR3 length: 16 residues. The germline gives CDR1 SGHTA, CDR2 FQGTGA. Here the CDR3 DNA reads TGTGCCAGCAGCTCCCCCGGGACAGGGGGTACCGGGGAGCTGTTTTTT. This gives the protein CASSSPGTGGTGELFF.

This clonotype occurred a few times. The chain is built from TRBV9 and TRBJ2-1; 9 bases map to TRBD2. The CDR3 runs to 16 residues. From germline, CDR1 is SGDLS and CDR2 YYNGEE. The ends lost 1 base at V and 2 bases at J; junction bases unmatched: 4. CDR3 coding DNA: TGTGCCAGCAGCGTATTTAGCGGGAGTACCTACAATGAGCAGTTCTTC. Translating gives CASSVFSGSTYNEQFF.

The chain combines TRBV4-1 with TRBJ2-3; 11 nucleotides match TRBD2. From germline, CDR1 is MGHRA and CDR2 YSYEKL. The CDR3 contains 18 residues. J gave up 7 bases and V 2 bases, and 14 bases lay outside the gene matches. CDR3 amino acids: CASSQRRDIAGGMNTQYF. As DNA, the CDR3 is TGCGCCAGCAGCCAAAGGCGCGATATAGCGGGGGGGATGAATACGCAGTATTTT.

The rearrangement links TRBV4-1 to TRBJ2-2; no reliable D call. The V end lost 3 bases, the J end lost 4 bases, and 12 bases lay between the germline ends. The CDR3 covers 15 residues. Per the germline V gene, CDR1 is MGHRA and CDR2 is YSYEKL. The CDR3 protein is CASSHSSVGTGELFF. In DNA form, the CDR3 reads TGCGCCAGCAGCCATAGTTCTGTCGGCACCGGGGAGCTGTTTTTT.

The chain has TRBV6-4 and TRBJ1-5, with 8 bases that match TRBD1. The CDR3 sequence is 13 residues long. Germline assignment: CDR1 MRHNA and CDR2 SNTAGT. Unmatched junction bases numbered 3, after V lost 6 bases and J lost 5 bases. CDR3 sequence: CASSQGADQPQHF. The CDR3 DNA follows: TGTGCCAGCAGCCAGGGGGCTGATCAGCCCCAGCATTTT.

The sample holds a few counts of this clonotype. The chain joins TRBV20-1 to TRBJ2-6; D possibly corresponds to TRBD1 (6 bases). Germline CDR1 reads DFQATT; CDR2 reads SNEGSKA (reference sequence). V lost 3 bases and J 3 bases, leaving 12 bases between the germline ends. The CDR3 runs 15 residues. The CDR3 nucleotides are TGCAGTGCTAGGTCAAGGGGGAGTGGGGCCAACGTCCTGACTTTC. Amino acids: CSARSRGSGANVLTF.

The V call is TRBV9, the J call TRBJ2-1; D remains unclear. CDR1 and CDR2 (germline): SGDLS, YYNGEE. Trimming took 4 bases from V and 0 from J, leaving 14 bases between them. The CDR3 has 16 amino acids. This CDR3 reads CASSSRLWSSYNEQFF. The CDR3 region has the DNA TGTGCCAGCAGCTCCCGACTCTGGAGCTCCTACAATGAGCAGTTCTTC.

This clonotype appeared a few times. The CDR3 loop reads CASSEALRLMNTEAFF. The CDR3 DNA reads TGTGCCAGCAGTGAAGCGCTTCGTCTGATGAACACTGAAGCTTTCTTT. The chain uses TRBV2 and TRBJ1-1; D uncertain. The CDR3 covers 16 residues. V dropped 0 bases and J dropped 0 bases, with 11 bases sitting between them. The germline gives CDR1 SNHLY, CDR2 FYNNEI.

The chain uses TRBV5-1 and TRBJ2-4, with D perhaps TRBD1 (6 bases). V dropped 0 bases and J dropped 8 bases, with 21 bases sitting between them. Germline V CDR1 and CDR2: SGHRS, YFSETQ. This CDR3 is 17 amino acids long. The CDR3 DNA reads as TGCGCCAGCAGCTTGGACCCCCAGGGGAACGGGGTGGACATTCAGTACTTC. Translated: CASSLDPQGNGVDIQYF.

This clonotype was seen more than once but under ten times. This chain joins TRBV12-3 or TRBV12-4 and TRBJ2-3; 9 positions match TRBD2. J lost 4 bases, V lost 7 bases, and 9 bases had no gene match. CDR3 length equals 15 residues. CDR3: CASTLQTSGSDTQYF. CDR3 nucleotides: TGTGCCAGCACCCTACAGACTAGCGGATCAGATACGCAGTATTTT.

The DNA for the CDR3 is TGCGCCAGCAGCTTGTGGTCGCGGAGGAGGTCCTACAATGAGCAGTTCTTC. Translating it yields CASSLWSRRRSYNEQFF. The genes are TRBV5-1 and TRBJ2-1; possible D gene TRBD2, 5 bases. Per the germline V gene, CDR1 is SGHRS and CDR2 is YFSETQ. The CDR3 runs to 17 residues. Trimming pared 1 base from V and 1 base from J, leaving 15 bases between.

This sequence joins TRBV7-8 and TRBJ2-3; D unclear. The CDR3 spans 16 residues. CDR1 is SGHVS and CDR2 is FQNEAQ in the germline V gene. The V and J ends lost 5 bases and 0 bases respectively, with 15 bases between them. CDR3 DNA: TGTGCCAGCAGCACCCGAGGCACTACTAGCACAGATACGCAGTATTTT. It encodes CASSTRGTTSTDTQYF.

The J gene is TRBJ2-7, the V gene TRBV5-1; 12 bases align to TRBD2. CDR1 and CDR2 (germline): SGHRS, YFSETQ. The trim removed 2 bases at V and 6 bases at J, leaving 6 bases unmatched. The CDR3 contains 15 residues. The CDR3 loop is CASSFLLAGGGEQYF. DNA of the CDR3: TGCGCCAGCAGCTTCTTACTAGCGGGAGGAGGCGAGCAGTACTTC.

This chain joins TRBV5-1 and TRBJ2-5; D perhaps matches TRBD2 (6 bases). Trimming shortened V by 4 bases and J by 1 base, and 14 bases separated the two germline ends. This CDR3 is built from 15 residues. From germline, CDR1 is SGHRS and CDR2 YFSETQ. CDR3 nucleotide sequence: TGCGCCAGCAGCCTCCAACTAGCTTCCCAAGAGACCCAGTACTTC. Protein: CASSLQLASQETQYF. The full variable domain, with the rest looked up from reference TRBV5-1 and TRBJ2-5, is KAGVTQTPRYLIKTRGQQVTLSCSPISGHRSVSWYQQTPGQGLQFLFEYFSETQRNKGNFPGRFSGRQFSNSRSEMNVSTLELGDSALYLCASSLQLASQETQYFGPGTRLLVL.

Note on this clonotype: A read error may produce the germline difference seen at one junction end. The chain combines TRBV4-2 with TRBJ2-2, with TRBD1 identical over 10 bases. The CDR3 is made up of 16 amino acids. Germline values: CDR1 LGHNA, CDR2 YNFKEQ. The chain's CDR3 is CASSLRQGAKTGELFF. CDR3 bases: TGTGCCAGCAGCCTCCGACAGGGGGCGAAGACCGGGGAGCTGTTTTTT.

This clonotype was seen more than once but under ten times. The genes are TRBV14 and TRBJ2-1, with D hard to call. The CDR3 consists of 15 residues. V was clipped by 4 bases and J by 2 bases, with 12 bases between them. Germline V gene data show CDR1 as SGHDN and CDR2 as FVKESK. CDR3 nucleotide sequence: TGTGCCAGCAGCCCTGGGCAGGTTACCTACAATGAGCAGTTCTTC. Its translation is CASSPGQVTYNEQFF. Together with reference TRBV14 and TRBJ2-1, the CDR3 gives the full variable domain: EAGVTQFPSHSVIEKGQTVTLRCDPISGHDNLYWYRRVMGKEIKFLLHFVKESKQDESGMPNNRFLAERTGGTYSTLKVQPAELEDSGVYFCASSPGQVTYNEQFFGPGTRLTVL.

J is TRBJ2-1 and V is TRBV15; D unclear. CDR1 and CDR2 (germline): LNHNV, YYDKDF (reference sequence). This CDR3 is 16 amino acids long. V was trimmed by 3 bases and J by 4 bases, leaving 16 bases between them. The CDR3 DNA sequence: TGTGCCACCAGCAGGGATAGCCAAATCAAATACAATGAGCAGTTCTTC. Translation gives CATSRDSQIKYNEQFF.